This TCR beta chain comes out of a study of CD8+ T cells in alopecia areata. On the study more broadly: Oral tofacitinib, 5 to 10 mg twice daily, was given in an open-label trial.

Extracted RNA was reverse transcribed, and the resulting cDNA served as sequencing template. Some clones are missing from TCRdb's copy, which holds only in-frame ones; the method was immunoSEQ multiplex PCR. The profile shows some 180,000 clones, approximately 51% of them singletons. Notes on this clone: Its antigen is currently unknown.

Study-level results: It was less clear whether patients shared TCRs than it was in mice, possibly because of HLA.

CDR3 size: 11 residues. V gave up 2 bases and J gave up 8 bases, with 3 bases separating them. CDR1 is MNHEY and CDR2 is SMNVEV in the germline V gene (reference sequence). Treatment noted: oral pan-JAK inhibitor, 5-10 mg twice daily. Cell sorting was applied to PBMCs, and CD4+ and CD8+ T cells were collected. This TCR was sampled from a human donor with alopecia areata. The sequenced sample was CD8+ T cells sorted from blood, obtained at approximately week 52, from a patient treated with tofacitinib. This chain uses TRBV27 with TRBJ2-2; D call uncertain. For the CDR3, the DNA is TGTGCCAGCAGTTTAGATGGGGAGCTGTTTTTT. It is translated as CASSLDGELFF.